The 31 T cell receptor beta chains given below trace back to one sample, sequenced in a study of cytomegalovirus exposure and HLA in healthy donors. Vbeta (60) and Jbeta (13) primers were used in the PCR. Assay: immunoSEQ multiplex PCR; the TCRdb copy retains only in-frame clones and omits some. The repertoire has nearly 110,000 clones, around 73% of them found once; the top ten carry 7.8%. The material sequenced was PBMCs. Receptors were obtained from a man aged 25 to 40 in good health and CMV-seronegative.

This clone appeared a few times. The rearrangement joins TRBV18 to TRBJ2-7; the match to TRBD1 covers 8 bases. Germline V gives CDR1 KGHSH, CDR2 LQKENI. Unmatched junction bases numbered 5, after V lost 8 bases and J lost 2 bases. CDR3 length: 13 residues. The CDR3 region is CASQPTGAYEQYF. The CDR3 DNA is TGTGCCAGCCAGCCGACAGGGGCCTACGAGCAGTACTTC.

V is TRBV7-2 and J is TRBJ1-2; tentative D call: TRBD1 (6 bases). The germline V gene encodes CDR1 SGHTA and CDR2 FQGNSA. Trimming removed 3 bases from V and 8 bases from J, with 16 bases in between. The CDR3 extends over 14 amino acids. The CDR3 reads CASSLVGATFGYTF. The CDR3 DNA sequence: TGTGCCAGCAGCTTGGTGGGGGCGACGTTCGGCTACACCTTC. Together with reference TRBV7-2 and TRBJ1-2, the CDR3 gives the full variable domain: GAGVSQSPSNKVTEKGKDVELRCDPISGHTALYWYRQSLGQGLEFLIYFQGNSAPDKSGLPSDRFSAERTGGSVSTLTIQRTQQEDSAVYLCASSLVGATFGYTFGSGTRLTVV.

The V call is TRBV19, the J call TRBJ2-3, with D possibly TRBD2 on 6 matching bases. CDR3 length equals 13 residues. V lost 7 bases and J 6 bases, leaving 14 bases between the germline ends. CDR1 and CDR2 from the germline V gene are LNHDA and SQIVND (reference sequence). The CDR3 loop reads CASIGRGGDTQYF. The CDR3, as DNA: TGTGCCAGTATCGGTCGGGGAGGTGATACGCAGTATTTT.

The chain is built from TRBV10-3 and TRBJ2-1, with no clear D. This CDR3 comprises 13 residues. From germline, CDR1 is ENHRY and CDR2 SYGVKD. V lost 2 bases to trimming and J lost 4 bases, with 6 bases between them. This CDR3 reads CAISETAYNEQFF. CDR3 bases: TGTGCCATCAGTGAGACAGCTTACAATGAGCAGTTCTTC.

The rearrangement links TRBV19 to TRBJ2-7; a weak D match, TRBD1 (6 bases). The CDR3 is made up of 14 amino acids. Germline CDR1 is LNHDA and CDR2 is SQIVND (reference sequence). V was clipped by 10 bases and J by 0 bases, with 16 bases between them. CDR3 sequence reads: CATAISQGSYEQYF. The CDR3 DNA is TGTGCCACTGCGATATCACAGGGCTCCTACGAGCAGTACTTC.

J is TRBJ1-2 and V is TRBV18; D is uncertain. The V end lost 0 bases, the J end lost 4 bases, and 9 bases lay between the germline ends. The CDR3 extends over 14 amino acids. Germline CDR1 and CDR2: KGHSH and LQKENI. This CDR3 reads CASSPPGFSYGYTF. In nucleotides, the CDR3 is TGTGCCAGCTCACCACCGGGCTTCAGCTATGGCTACACCTTC.

The rearrangement uses TRBV5-1 and TRBJ2-3, with 8 positions matching TRBD2. The CDR3 spans 15 residues. V lost 6 bases, J lost 5 bases, and 11 bases stayed unmatched. In germline, CDR1 is SGHRS, CDR2 YFSETQ. The chain's CDR3 is CASTVTSGARDTQYF. The CDR3 nucleotides are TGCGCCAGCACGGTTACTAGCGGCGCTCGAGATACGCAGTATTTT.

By sample fraction, this clone is medium-sized. The chain recombines TRBV6-4 with TRBJ2-1, with 10 bases that match TRBD2. The CDR3 is made up of 15 amino acids. CDR1 is MRHNA and CDR2 is SNTAGT in the germline V gene. V gave up 3 bases and J gave up 5 bases; unmatched junction bases: 4. The DNA of the CDR3 is TGTGCCAGCAGTGAAGGGCTAGCGGGGGACAATGAGCAGTTCTTC. The encoded protein is CASSEGLAGDNEQFF.

The J gene is TRBJ2-3, the V gene TRBV2, with TRBD1 as a possible D gene (5 bases). Between the trimmed V and J ends, which lost 0 bases and 1 base, there was a span of 5 bases. The CDR3 covers 14 residues. In germline, CDR1 is SNHLY, CDR2 FYNNEI. The chain's CDR3 is CASSEAQGTDTQYF. As DNA, the CDR3 is TGTGCCAGCAGTGAAGCACAGGGCACAGATACGCAGTATTTT.

The J gene is TRBJ2-1, the V gene TRBV2; D not certain. The CDR3 is 12 residues long. Germline CDR1 is SNHLY and CDR2 is FYNNEI. The V end lost 0 bases, the J end lost 9 bases, and 6 bases lay between the germline ends. DNA for the CDR3: TGTGCCAGCAGTGAAGCTGCGTTTGAGCAGTTCTTC. It encodes CASSEAAFEQFF.

The chain recombines TRBV9 with TRBJ2-5, with TRBD2 matching 11 bases. This CDR3 is 17 amino acids long. V gave up 2 bases and J gave up 9 bases; unmatched junction bases: 15. Germline V lookup: CDR1 SGDLS, CDR2 YYNGEE. This CDR3 reads CASSVSWGFSGRESQYF. CDR3 nucleotide sequence: TGTGCCAGCAGCGTCTCCTGGGGGTTTAGCGGGAGGGAGTCCCAGTACTTC. Full variable domain (rest looked up from reference TRBV9 and TRBJ2-5): DSGVTQTPKHLITATGQRVTLRCSPRSGDLSVYWYQQSLDQGLQFLIQYYNGEERAKGNILERFSAQQFPDLHSELNLSSLELGDSALYFCASSVSWGFSGRESQYFGPGTRLLVL.

The chain is built from TRBV28 and TRBJ1-6, with a tentative D call TRBD1 (5 bases). The germline gives CDR1 MDHEN, CDR2 SYDVKM. Trimming shortened V by 2 bases and J by 8 bases, and 16 bases separated the two germline ends. This CDR3 has 16 amino acids. The CDR3 spells CASSLLAGEVDSPLHF. The CDR3 coding sequence is TGTGCCAGCAGTTTACTTGCGGGGGAGGTGGATTCACCCCTCCACTTT. The whole variable domain, filled in from reference TRBV28 and TRBJ1-6, reads DVKVTQSSRYLVKRTGEKVFLECVQDMDHENMFWYRQDPGLGLRLIYFSYDVKMKEKGDIPEGYSVSREKKERFSLILESASTNQTSMYLCASSLLAGEVDSPLHFGNGTRLTVT.

This clone was found a few times. The chain is built from TRBV6-1 and TRBJ2-5; 8 bases line up with TRBD1. J lost 5 bases, V lost 9 bases, and 5 bases had no gene match. Germline values: CDR1 MNHNS, CDR2 SASEGT. The CDR3 covers 12 residues. The DNA of the CDR3 is TGTGCCAGTTACAGGGGGGTGGAGACCCAGTACTTC. Translation gives CASYRGVETQYF.

In this sample, this clone turned up a few times. V gene TRBV18 combines with J gene TRBJ2-7; 8 bases align to TRBD2. Germline assignment: CDR1 KGHSH and CDR2 LQKENI. CDR3 length: 15 residues. The V segment lost 2 bases and the J segment 3 bases; nucleotides outside the gene matches: 6. CDR3 protein: CASSPGAGGRYEQYF. CDR3 DNA: TGTGCCAGCTCACCAGGGGCGGGGGGCCGCTACGAGCAGTACTTC. Drawing the rest from reference TRBV18 and TRBJ2-7, the complete variable domain is NAGVMQNPRHLVRRRGQEARLRCSPMKGHSHVYWYRQLPEEGLKFMVYLQKENIIDESGMPKERFSAEFPKEGPSILRIQQVVRGDSAAYFCASSPGAGGRYEQYFGPGTRLTVT.

This clone was detected a few times. J is TRBJ1-1 and V is TRBV6-5; TRBD1 matches at 10 bases. With V trimmed by 5 bases and J by 5 bases, 8 bases remained unmatched. The CDR3 is 15 residues long. The germline CDR1 and CDR2 sequences are MNHEY and SVGAGI. Here the CDR3 reads CASSPPGQGETEAFF. The CDR3 nucleotides read TGTGCCAGCAGTCCACCAGGACAGGGGGAAACTGAAGCTTTCTTT.

The chain is built from TRBV28 and TRBJ2-3; 11 bases are shared with TRBD2. CDR1 and CDR2 from the germline V gene are MDHEN and SYDVKM. With 6 bases clipped from V and 0 bases from J, the junction kept 5 bases outside the gene matches. There are 16 residues in the CDR3. The CDR3 loop reads CASSNLAGGSTDTQYF. The CDR3 nucleotides are TGTGCCAGCAGCAACCTAGCGGGGGGAAGCACAGATACGCAGTATTTT.

The chain joins TRBV10-3 to TRBJ2-2, with 16 nucleotides matching TRBD2. The V segment lost 6 bases and the J segment 6 bases; nucleotides outside the gene matches: 4. CDR3 length: 16 amino acids. The germline V gene has CDR1 ENHRY and CDR2 SYGVKD. The CDR3 protein is CAISYGTSGGAGELFF. For the CDR3, the DNA is TGTGCCATCAGCTACGGGACTAGCGGGGGGGCCGGGGAGCTGTTTTTT.

CDR3 residues: CASSFGTTSNQPQHF. In nucleotides, the CDR3 is TGTGCCAGCAGCTTCGGGACAACTAGCAATCAGCCCCAGCATTTT. This chain connects TRBV5-5 to TRBJ1-5, with a possible D match to TRBD1 (6 bases). Germline-derived CDR1 and CDR2 are SGHKS and YYEKEE (reference sequence). V lost 2 bases, J lost 0 bases, and 9 bases lay in between. There are 15 residues in the CDR3.

The gene calls are TRBV5-4 and TRBJ2-1; tentatively, D is TRBD1 (5 bases). Germline V gene lookup returns CDR1 SGHNT and CDR2 YYREEE (reference sequence). The CDR3 is made up of 12 amino acids. Trimming stripped 0 bases from V and 10 bases from J, with 8 bases between. In nucleotides, the CDR3 is TGTGCCAGCAGCTTGGACAGGAGAGAGCAGTTCTTC. Its protein is CASSLDRREQFF.

This CDR3 is CASSTHRGTGGRDTEAFF. In DNA form, the CDR3 reads TGTGCCAGCAGCACCCATCGCGGGACAGGGGGTAGGGACACTGAAGCTTTCTTT. This chain joins TRBV28 and TRBJ1-1; TRBD1 aligns across 11 bases. The CDR3 is 18 amino acids. V shed 6 bases and J 3 bases; nucleotides not matched to a gene: 15. CDR1 and CDR2 (germline): MDHEN, SYDVKM.

The rearrangement uses TRBV6-1 and TRBJ1-3; D remains unclear. Germline CDR1 reads MNHNS; CDR2 reads SASEGT. V was cut by 2 bases and J by 0 bases, with 8 bases left in between. The CDR3 covers 15 residues. CDR3 protein: CASSEFPSSGNTIYF. The CDR3 DNA is TGTGCCAGCAGTGAATTCCCCAGCTCTGGAAACACCATATATTTT.

This clone was seen a handful of times. The chain is built from TRBV5-1 and TRBJ2-1, with D uncertain. The ends were cut back, 6 bases at V and 8 bases at J, with 15 bases in the middle. The CDR3 sequence is 13 residues long. Per the germline V gene, CDR1 is SGHRS and CDR2 is YFSETQ. CDR3 DNA: TGCGCCAGCAACCAGGCTGTCGAAGATGAGCAGTTCTTC. Its protein product is CASNQAVEDEQFF. The whole variable domain, filled in from reference TRBV5-1 and TRBJ2-1, reads KAGVTQTPRYLIKTRGQQVTLSCSPISGHRSVSWYQQTPGQGLQFLFEYFSETQRNKGNFPGRFSGRQFSNSRSEMNVSTLELGDSALYLCASNQAVEDEQFFGPGTRLTVL.

The chain has TRBV9 and TRBJ2-5, with D perhaps TRBD2 (8 bases). This CDR3 region has 16 residues. With 3 bases removed from V and 5 bases from J, the gap between germline ends came to 20 bases. CDR1 is SGDLS and CDR2 is YYNGEE in the germline V gene. CDR3 protein: CASSEGLAGGQETQYF. CDR3 sequence (DNA): TGTGCCAGCAGCGAAGGACTAGCAGGGGGTCAGGAGACCCAGTACTTC.

The V gene is TRBV2, the J gene TRBJ2-3, with D possibly being TRBD1 (5 bases). Germline CDR1 is SNHLY and CDR2 is FYNNEI. The CDR3 has 17 amino acids. Trimming pared 2 bases from V and 0 bases from J, leaving 15 bases between. The CDR3 reads CASSEWAGSTSTDTQYF. CDR3 nucleotide sequence: TGTGCCAGCAGTGAATGGGCAGGGTCAACAAGCACAGATACGCAGTATTTT.

The chain recombines TRBV2 with TRBJ2-7; possible D gene TRBD2, 6 bases. This CDR3 region has 15 residues. CDR1 is SNHLY and CDR2 is FYNNEI in the germline V gene. V lost 4 bases to trimming and J lost 7 bases, with 20 bases between them. CDR3 region: CASSAGPGRNREQYF. The DNA of the CDR3 is TGTGCCAGCAGTGCCGGGCCAGGGAGGAATCGGGAGCAGTACTTC.

V gene TRBV6-1 combines with J gene TRBJ2-1; D unclear. The CDR3 sequence is 13 residues long. CDR1 and CDR2 from the germline V gene are MNHNS and SASEGT. V was cut by 2 bases and J by 6 bases, with 8 bases left in between. CDR3: CASSELRFNEQFF. DNA for the CDR3: TGTGCCAGCAGTGAACTGCGGTTCAATGAGCAGTTCTTC.

CDR3: CASSSGTANYGYTF. The CDR3 bases are TGTGCCAGCAGCTCCGGGACAGCGAACTATGGCTACACCTTC. The V call is TRBV6-6, the J call TRBJ1-2, with TRBD1 matching over 7 bases. The CDR3 totals 14 residues. Germline assignment: CDR1 MNHNY and CDR2 SVGAGI (reference sequence). The junction had 6 bases not matched to a gene; V was cut back by 6 bases and J by 2 bases.

This clone was recorded only once. The V call is TRBV28, the J call TRBJ1-2, with a tentative D call TRBD1 (5 bases). With 3 bases removed from V and 3 bases from J, the gap between germline ends came to 14 bases. This CDR3 is built from 15 residues. Germline V gives CDR1 MDHEN, CDR2 SYDVKM. The CDR3 DNA follows: TGTGCCAGCAGTTTTCTCAGGGCCTGGGACTATGGCTACACCTTC. Translation gives CASSFLRAWDYGYTF.

The chain carries TRBV29-1 and TRBJ2-1; 8 bases agree with TRBD1. Germline V gives CDR1 SQVTM, CDR2 ANQGSEA. The V segment lost 6 bases and the J segment 2 bases; nucleotides outside the gene matches: 3. The CDR3 runs 13 residues. The CDR3 loop is CSVATGAYNEQFF. CDR3 DNA sequence: TGCAGCGTCGCGACAGGGGCCTACAATGAGCAGTTCTTC.

In DNA form, the CDR3 reads TGTGCCATCAGTGATGCAGGGGTTAGTGGAAACACCATATATTTT. It specifies CAISDAGVSGNTIYF. The chain combines TRBV10-3 with TRBJ1-3, with D possibly matching TRBD1 (6 bases). Looked up from germline, CDR1 is ENHRY and CDR2 is SYGVKD. The CDR3 has 15 residues. Trimming took 3 bases from V and 3 from J, leaving 12 bases between them.

This clone was counted between two and nine times. This sequence joins TRBV5-6 and TRBJ1-1; 10 positions agree with TRBD1. V dropped 6 bases and J dropped 3; count of bases not matched to a gene: 8. CDR1 is SGHDT, CDR2 YYEEEE, per germline. The CDR3 runs to 15 residues. The CDR3 is CASNRRGQGYTEAFF. The CDR3 nucleotides are TGTGCCAGCAATCGCCGGGGACAGGGGTACACTGAAGCTTTCTTT.